This is a list of T cell receptor beta chains from one sample in a study of blood T cell repertoires in COVID-19. Method: immunoSEQ multiplex PCR; TCRdb's copy keeps in-frame clones and lacks some. The sample holds hundreds of thousands of clones, roughly 83% seen once. The material sequenced was peripheral blood. These receptors were taken from an elderly woman with acute or convalescent COVID-19. Each CDR3 is given with its conserved first and last residue. A D gene is named only where the DNA matches it firmly. The size field is filled for only some rows; it gives once, few, many or a size class.

>TRBJ1-6|NA|NA|TRBV14
TGTGCCAGCAGCCAAGAGCGGGGTTTGGCCCTCCACTTT
CASSQERGLALHF
>TRBJ1-5|NA|TRBD1|TRBV18
TGTGCCAGCTCACCACAGGGGGCTGGCAATCAGCCCCAGCATTTT
CASSPQGAGNQPQHF
>TRBJ2-7|NA|NA|TRBV12-3/TRBV12-4
TGTGCCAGCAGCCGGGACATCTACGAGCAGTACTTC
CASSRDIYEQYF
>TRBJ1-2|few|TRBD1|TRBV28
TGTGCCAGCAGTTCCCCCGGGGCAGGGGGAAACTATGGCTACACCTTC
CASSSPGAGGNYGYTF
>TRBJ2-2|NA|TRBD2|TRBV7-2
TGTGCCAGCAGCTTACTCCGGGGGGGAATCGGGGAGCTGTTTTTT
CASSLLRGGIGELFF
>TRBJ2-5|once|TRBD2|TRBV5-6
TGTGCCAGCAGCTCGAGGGCAGCGGGGGGGCCTTTTGTAGAGACCCAGTACTTC
CASSSRAAGGPFVETQYF
>TRBJ1-2|NA|NA|TRBV7-2
TGTGCCAGCAGCTCCCAACAGGGTGCCCGGGATGGCTACACCTTC
CASSSQQGARDGYTF
>TRBJ1-5|NA|TRBD1|TRBV6-5
TGTGCCAGCAGCCAGGACAGGGCAAGCAATCAGCCCCAGCATTTT
CASSQDRASNQPQHF
>TRBJ2-7|NA|TRBD1|TRBV30
TGTGCCTGGGGGGGACAGACGGCAATCTACGAGCAGTACTTC
CAWGGQTAIYEQYF
>TRBJ1-3|few|TRBD1|TRBV7-9
TGTGCCAGCAGCTTAGCTCAGGGGGCGGCTGGAAACACCATATATTTT
CASSLAQGAAGNTIYF
>TRBJ1-1|NA|NA|TRBV5-6
TGTGCCAGCAGCTCACTGACAATTATGAACACTGAAGCTTTCTTT
CASSSLTIMNTEAFF
>TRBJ2-7|few|NA|TRBV5-8
TGTGCCAGCAGCTTGGGACCGGGCTCCTACGAGCAGTACTTC
CASSLGPGSYEQYF
>TRBJ1-6|NA|TRBD1|TRBV6-6
TGTGCCAGCAGTTACTCAGGACAGGTTGGTTCACCCCTCCACTTT
CASSYSGQVGSPLHF
>TRBJ1-5|NA|TRBD1|TRBV30
TGTGCCTGGACCTTAAGACAGGGATCCCAGCCCCAGCATTTT
CAWTLRQGSQPQHF
>TRBJ2-5|NA|NA|TRBV15
TGTGCCACCAGCAGAGATGGGAGAGGGCCGACCCAGTACTTC
CATSRDGRGPTQYF
>TRBJ1-2|NA|TRBD1|TRBV6-6
TGTGCCAGCAGCGTGGGCGGGACAGGGGGAAACTATGGCTACACCTTC
CASSVGGTGGNYGYTF
>TRBJ1-1|NA|TRBD1|TRBV29-1
TGCAGCGTGGGACAGAACATGAACACTGAAGCTTTCTTT
CSVGQNMNTEAFF
>TRBJ1-5|NA|NA|TRBV4-1
TGCGCCAGCAGCCACGCGGACAGCCCCAATCAGCCCCAGCATTTT
CASSHADSPNQPQHF
>TRBJ2-7|NA|TRBD1|TRBV5-1
TGCGCCAGCAGTCGACAGGGCCTAACCTACGAGCAGTACTTC
CASSRQGLTYEQYF
>TRBJ1-4|NA|NA|TRBV3-1/TRBV3-2
TGTGCCAGCAGCCGGCGGAATCCAACTAATGAAAAACTGTTTTTT
CASSRRNPTNEKLFF
>TRBJ1-2|NA|NA|TRBV7-2
TGTGCCAGCAGCTTAGCTGGTATTGGAGACTACACCTTC
CASSLAGIGDYTF
>TRBJ2-3|NA|TRBD2|TRBV28
TGTGCCTCCCGGAGCGGGGGAGGCGCAGATACGCAGTATTTT
CASRSGGGADTQYF
>TRBJ2-2|NA|TRBD1|TRBV10-1
TGCGCCAGCACCAGGGACAGATTCACCGGGGAGCTGTTTTTT
CASTRDRFTGELFF
>TRBJ1-1|NA|NA|TRBV7-8
TGTGCCAGCAGCTTAGTAAACACCAACACTGAAGCTTTCTTT
CASSLVNTNTEAFF
>TRBJ1-1|few|NA|TRBV5-1
TGCGCCAGCAGCACGGCAGGGGCCCCCTTGGGCACTGAAGCTTTCTTT
CASSTAGAPLGTEAFF
>TRBJ2-5|NA|TRBD2|TRBV6-6
TGTGCCAGCACTGGACTAGCGGGGGGGCCCCAAGAGACCCAGTACTTC
CASTGLAGGPQETQYF
>TRBJ2-7|NA|NA|TRBV2
TGTGCCAGCAGTGATGGAGATACCTACGAGCAGTACTTC
CASSDGDTYEQYF
>TRBJ1-5|NA|NA|TRBV7-8
TGTGCCAGCAGCTTTTTCCGGCGAGGGAATAGCAATCAGCCCCAGCATTTT
CASSFFRRGNSNQPQHF
>TRBJ2-5|NA|NA|TRBV5-1
TGCGCCAGCAGCTTGGCCGGGTATGATCAAGAGACCCAGTACTTC
CASSLAGYDQETQYF
>TRBJ2-3|once|NA|TRBV5-1
TGCGCCAGCAGGAGGAATGGGGGGGCCGCGTCCCAAGATACGCAGTATTTT
CASRRNGGAASQDTQYF
>TRBJ1-1|NA|NA|TRBV2
TGTGCCAGCAGTGAAGCAGGGGGGGCGCGGGACACTGAAGCTTTCTTT
CASSEAGGARDTEAFF
>TRBJ1-1|NA|TRBD1|TRBV7-6
TGTGCCAGCAGCCGACAGGGATTCACTGAAGCTTTCTTT
CASSRQGFTEAFF
>TRBJ2-5|NA|TRBD2|TRBV7-2
TGTGCCAGCAGCTTAGCTTGGTGGCTAGCGGGGGGACAGGCGGAGACCCAGTACTTC
CASSLAWWLAGGQAETQYF
>TRBJ1-2|NA|NA|TRBV19
TGTGCCAGTACCCCCGGCTATGGCTACACCTTC
CASTPGYGYTF
>TRBJ1-4|NA|TRBD1|TRBV5-4
TGTGCCAGCAGCTTGGCCAGTGACAGGGGAAATGAAAAACTGTTTTTT
CASSLASDRGNEKLFF
>TRBJ2-1|NA|TRBD1|TRBV27
TGTGCCAGCAGCCCACGCTCGACAGGGCCCGTGAATGAGCAGTTCTTC
CASSPRSTGPVNEQFF
>TRBJ2-2|NA|TRBD2|TRBV7-3
TGTGCCAGCAGCCCTCGGACTAGCGGTAACACCGGGGAGCTGTTTTTT
CASSPRTSGNTGELFF
>TRBJ2-2|NA|TRBD2|TRBV9
TGTGCCAGCAGCGTACTAGCGGGGGAACCGAACACCGGGGAGCTGTTTTTT
CASSVLAGEPNTGELFF
>TRBJ1-5|NA|TRBD1|TRBV6-1
TGTGCCAGCAGTGAAGTTTGGACAGGGAATCAGCCCCAGCATTTT
CASSEVWTGNQPQHF
>TRBJ1-5|NA|NA|TRBV6-6
TGTGCCAGCAGTTACTCGAGCCCGAGCAATCAGCCCCAGCATTTT
CASSYSSPSNQPQHF
>TRBJ1-2|NA|NA|TRBV6-5
TGTGCCAGTAGAGGGGAGGGCCCCTATGGCTACACCTTC
CASRGEGPYGYTF
>TRBJ2-1|NA|NA|TRBV3-1/TRBV3-2
TGTGCCAGCAGCCAAGATGCGACTAGAGCCCACAATGAGCAGTTCTTC
CASSQDATRAHNEQFF
>TRBJ2-1|NA|NA|TRBV5-1
TGCGCCAGCAGCCCGACAATTAGTAGCTCCTACAATGAGCAGTTCTTC
CASSPTISSSYNEQFF
>TRBJ2-5|NA|TRBD1|TRBV18
TGTGCCAGCTCACTTGGACAGGGGGAGACCCAGTACTTC
CASSLGQGETQYF
>TRBJ1-1|NA|NA|TRBV5-4
TGTGCCAGCAGCCGTGATCCGACAGCTAACACTGAAGCTTTCTTT
CASSRDPTANTEAFF
>TRBJ2-1|NA|TRBD2|TRBV9
TGTGCCAGCAGCGTAGTAGGTAGCGGGGGCAACAATGAGCAGTTCTTC
CASSVVGSGGNNEQFF
>TRBJ1-4|NA|NA|TRBV6-6
TGTGCCAGCAGTTACCGACAAGGAAATGAAAAACTGTTTTTT
CASSYRQGNEKLFF
>TRBJ2-5|NA|TRBD2|TRBV10-3
TGTGCCATCAGTGAGTCGAGGAGCGGGGGGGTCCAAGAGACCCAGTACTTC
CAISESRSGGVQETQYF
>TRBJ2-1|once|TRBD2|TRBV2
TGTGCCAGCAGAGATCCAGCGGGGCGTAACAATGAGCAGTTCTTC
CASRDPAGRNNEQFF
>TRBJ2-3|NA|TRBD1|TRBV7-9
TGTGCCAGCAGCTTAGGAGGGACAGGCGGAGATACGCAGTATTTT
CASSLGGTGGDTQYF
>TRBJ2-2|NA|NA|TRBV21-1
TGTGCCAGCAGCAAAACCCGACAGGGGGATAACACCGGGGAGCTGTTTTTT
CASSKTRQGDNTGELFF
>TRBJ1-6|few|TRBD1|TRBV5-1
TGCGCCAGCAGCTTGTGGGACAGGGATTCACCCCTCCACTTT
CASSLWDRDSPLHF
>TRBJ2-2|NA|TRBD2|TRBV19
TGTGCCAGTACCTTGACTAGCGGAGCCACCGGGGAGCTGTTTTTT
CASTLTSGATGELFF
>TRBJ1-4|NA|TRBD1|TRBV2
TGTGCCAGCAGTAGCCAGGGGGCCGAAGGTGAAAAACTGTTTTTT
CASSSQGAEGEKLFF
>TRBJ2-2|NA|TRBD1|TRBV30
TGTGCCTGGACCAAAAAGGACAGGGGGCCCGGGGAGCTGTTTTTT
CAWTKKDRGPGELFF
>TRBJ2-1|NA|TRBD1|TRBV19
TGTGCCAGTAGTTTGGACAGGCGCTCCTACAATGAGCAGTTCTTC
CASSLDRRSYNEQFF
>TRBJ2-2|NA|TRBD2|TRBV9
TGTGCCAGCAGCGCCGTAGCGGGGGGAGGAACCGGGGAGCTGTTTTTT
CASSAVAGGGTGELFF
>TRBJ1-1|NA|NA|TRBV7-8
TGTGCCAGCAGCTTAGCGGGGGCAGTTCGGAACACTGAAGCTTTCTTT
CASSLAGAVRNTEAFF